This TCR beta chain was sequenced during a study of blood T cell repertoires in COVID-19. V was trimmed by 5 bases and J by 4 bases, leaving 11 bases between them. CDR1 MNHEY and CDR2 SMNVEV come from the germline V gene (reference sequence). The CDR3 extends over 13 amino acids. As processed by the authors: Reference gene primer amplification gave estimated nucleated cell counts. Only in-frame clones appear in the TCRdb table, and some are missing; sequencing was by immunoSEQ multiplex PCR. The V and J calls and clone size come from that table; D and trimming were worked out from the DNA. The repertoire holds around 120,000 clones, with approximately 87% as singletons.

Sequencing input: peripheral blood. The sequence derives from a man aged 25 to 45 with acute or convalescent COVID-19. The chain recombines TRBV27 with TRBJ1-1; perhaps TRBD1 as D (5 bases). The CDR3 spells CASSPRGGTEAFF. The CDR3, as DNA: TGTGCCAGCAGTCCCCGGGGGGGCACTGAAGCTTTCTTT.